This TCR beta chain was found in a study of cytomegalovirus exposure and HLA in healthy donors. Study findings and constraints: Among donors in an Asian-associated ancestry cluster, a later analysis reportedly found fewer N-insertions than the roughly 650-donor mean. Judged likely to be a sequencing artifact was a cluster of highly shared sequence variants. Trimming of TCR beta V- and J-genes showed a link, identified in a later analysis, to a missense DCLRE1C variant.

PCR amplification relied on 60 Vbeta primers (plus 13 Jbeta primers). Repertoires were generated with immunoSEQ multiplex PCR, while TCRdb's copy carries only in-frame clones and drops some. The sample records 150,000 to 200,000 clones, about three quarters being singletons. CDR1 and CDR2 (germline): MNHNS, SASEGT. CDR3 length: 15 residues. V gave up 6 bases and J gave up 5 bases; unmatched junction bases: 11. This clone was seen a single time. The target antigen is unknown. The TCR originated in a man aged 50 to 59 in good health and CMV-seropositive. The chain uses TRBV6-1 and TRBJ2-7; 9 bases are a match to TRBD1. Sample: PBMCs. Written as DNA, the CDR3 is TGTGCCAGCAGGCCTAGGGACAGGGTGAGGAACGAGCAGTACTTC. Translated, it gives CASRPRDRVRNEQYF.